This T cell receptor (beta chain) was found in a study of control samples from healthy donors and cancer patients. Data came from immunoSEQ multiplex PCR; TCRdb stores just in-frame clones and leaves some out. The sample has around 150,000 clones; 90% to 95% are singletons. The CDR3 is 13 amino acids. Trimming removed 0 bases from V and 6 bases from J, with 7 bases in between. Germline lookup yields CDR1 MNHEY and CDR2 SMNVEV (reference sequence). Input material: PBMCs. V is TRBV27 and J is TRBJ2-3; possibly TRBD1 or TRBD2 for D (5 bases each). This receptor was taken from a man aged 55 to 69 with colorectal cancer. This chain's CDR3 is CASSLSEGDTQYF. The CDR3 coding sequence is TGTGCCAGCAGTTTATCCGAGGGGGATACGCAGTATTTT.